These 7 T cell receptor beta chains were all obtained from the same sample, sequenced in a study of blood T cells in healthy people across ages. Sample-barcoded 5' priming and a J-beta primer mix drove a second PCR of roughly 6 to 12 cycles. TCRdb itself ran the 5' RACE reads through MiXCR, one entry per CDR3 protein. The sample yields about 1.8 million distinct CDR3 sequences, about 49% seen once. What was sequenced was blood. The source of these receptors is a woman aged 35 to 49 in good health.

The chain uses TRBV27 and TRBJ1-2; D remains unclear. Germline lookup yields CDR1 MNHEY and CDR2 SMNVEV (reference sequence). The CDR3 contains 14 residues. V lost 4 bases and J lost 1, with 10 bases in between. CDR3 residues: CASSYRAVNYGYTF. As DNA, the CDR3 is TGTGCCAGCAGTTACCGGGCCGTTAACTATGGCTACACCTTC.

V gene TRBV27 combines with J gene TRBJ2-7, with 8 bases aligning to TRBD1. CDR1 MNHEY and CDR2 SMNVEV come from the germline V gene (reference sequence). This CDR3 is 15 amino acids long. Germline trimming cut 6 bases from V and 4 bases from J; bases unmatched to any gene: 11. The CDR3 DNA sequence: TGTGCCAGCAGCCTCATAGGACAGGGACCTTACGAGCAGTACTTC. It codes for CASSLIGQGPYEQYF.

This clonotype was observed a handful of times. This chain links TRBV28 with TRBJ2-5; 9 bases align to TRBD2. Per the germline V gene, CDR1 is MDHEN and CDR2 is SYDVKM. CDR3 length equals 15 residues. J lost 2 bases, V lost 4 bases, and 5 bases had no gene match. The DNA of the CDR3 is TGTGCCAGCAGTTCGCTTAGCGGGGGACAAGAGACCCAGTACTTC. The encoded protein is CASSSLSGGQETQYF.

This clonotype has just a few counts. This chain links TRBV5-6 with TRBJ2-1, with D tentatively TRBD2 (5 bases). There are 13 residues in the CDR3. The germline CDR1 and CDR2 sequences are SGHDT and YYEEEE. The V gene lost 0 bases and the J gene lost 12 bases, with 13 bases spanning the gap. CDR3 nucleotide sequence: TGTGCCAGCAGCTTGGCCGAGCGGCTAGGGCAGTTCTTC. Protein: CASSLAERLGQFF.

This clonotype has a single count. This chain links TRBV18 with TRBJ2-1, with a tentative D call TRBD1 (6 bases). Germline loops: CDR1 KGHSH, CDR2 LQKENI. The ends were cut back, 3 bases at V and 4 bases at J, with 13 bases in the middle. The CDR3 is 15 amino acids. This CDR3 reads CASSPATGTYNEQFF. In DNA, the CDR3 is TGTGCCAGCTCACCTGCGACAGGAACTTACAATGAGCAGTTCTTC. Together with reference TRBV18 and TRBJ2-1, the CDR3 gives the full variable domain: NAGVMQNPRHLVRRRGQEARLRCSPMKGHSHVYWYRQLPEEGLKFMVYLQKENIIDESGMPKERFSAEFPKEGPSILRIQQVVRGDSAAYFCASSPATGTYNEQFFGPGTRLTVL.

V is TRBV5-4 and J is TRBJ2-3, with a possible D match to TRBD2 (7 bases). The CDR3 consists of 16 residues. Germline-derived CDR1 and CDR2 are SGHNT and YYREEE (reference sequence). V shed 3 bases and J shed 2 bases, with 16 bases lying between them. The CDR3 sequence is CASSSPRGGTTDTQYF. The CDR3 nucleotides are TGTGCCAGCAGCTCACCTAGGGGGGGGACCACAGATACGCAGTATTTT.

This clonotype has just a few counts. The chain recombines TRBV29-1 with TRBJ2-1; no clear D gene. V shed 4 bases and J shed 6 bases, with 4 bases lying between them. The CDR3 sequence is 10 residues long. The germline CDR1 and CDR2 sequences are SQVTM and ANQGSEA. CDR3 sequence: CSVVSNEQFF. The DNA for the CDR3 is TGCAGCGTTGTAAGCAATGAGCAGTTCTTC.